The clone carrying this T cell receptor (beta chain) was detected a few times. V was clipped by 0 bases and J by 8 bases, with 10 bases between them. The CDR3 contains 13 residues. Germline CDR1 SGHAT, CDR2 FQNNGV. Per the original data handling: Nucleated cell number was recorded as an estimate derived from reference gene primer amplification. Here immunoSEQ multiplex PCR was the method, and the copy in TCRdb shows in-frame clones only, minus some. That table is the source of V, J and clone size, and D and trimming were worked out from the DNA. The profile shows 60,000 to 75,000 clones, under 85% of them singletons. These data come from a study of blood T cell repertoires in COVID-19. Study as a whole: Sources were T cells, B-cell-depleted T cells, or PBMCs; the material itself was cDNA or gDNA.

The TCR sequence derives from a woman between 45 and 65 years old with acute or convalescent COVID-19. This chain links TRBV11-2 with TRBJ1-2; weak D call: TRBD1 (5 bases). The specimen sequenced was peripheral blood. Written as DNA, the CDR3 is TGTGCCAGCAGCTTAGACTCCCGGGGGGGCTACACCTTC. It is translated as CASSLDSRGGYTF.